This T cell receptor (beta chain) was obtained from a study of control samples from healthy donors and cancer patients. CDR1 is KGHSH and CDR2 is LQKENI in the germline V gene. This CDR3 is 12 amino acids long. V was pared by 6 bases and J by 11 bases, with 13 bases between. Measured with immunoSEQ multiplex PCR; TCRdb has only the in-frame clones, and not every one. The table shows about 110,000 clones, with approximately 90% occurring only once. The V call is TRBV18, the J call TRBJ1-4, with D perhaps matching TRBD1 (6 bases). This receptor was taken from a woman aged 50 to 60 in good health. Specimen: blood. The CDR3 is CASSRDKVKLFF. CDR3 DNA: TGTGCCAGCTCCCGGGACAAGGTCAAACTGTTTTTT.